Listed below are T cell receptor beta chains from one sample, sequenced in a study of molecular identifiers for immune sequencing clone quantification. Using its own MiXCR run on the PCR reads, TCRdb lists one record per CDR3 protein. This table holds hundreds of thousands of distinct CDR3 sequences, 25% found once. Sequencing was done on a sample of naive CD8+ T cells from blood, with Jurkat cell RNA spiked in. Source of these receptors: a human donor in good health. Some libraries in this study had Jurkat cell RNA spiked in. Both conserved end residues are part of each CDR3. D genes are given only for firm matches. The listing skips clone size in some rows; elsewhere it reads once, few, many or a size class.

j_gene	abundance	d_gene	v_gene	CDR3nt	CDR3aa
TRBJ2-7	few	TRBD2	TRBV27	TGTGCCAGCAGTTTACATAGCGGGAGTATCTACGAGCAGTACTTC	CASSLHSGSIYEQYF
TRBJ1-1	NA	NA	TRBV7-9	TGTGCCAGCAGCTTAACCAGCTCATCCGAAACGGCTTTCTTT	CASSLTSSSETAFF
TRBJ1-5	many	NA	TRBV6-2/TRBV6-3	TGTGCCAGCACCTACGACAGGAAAAGTAATAGCAATCAGCCCCAGCATTTT	CASTYDRKSNSNQPQHF
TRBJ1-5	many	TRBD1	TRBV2	TGTGCCAGCAGACAGGGGAATAGCAATCAGCCCCAGCATTTT	CASRQGNSNQPQHF
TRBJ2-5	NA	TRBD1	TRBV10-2	TGCGCCAGCAGTGACCCGACAGGGTTAGTGGAGACCCAGTACTTC	CASSDPTGLVETQYF
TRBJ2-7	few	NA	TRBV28	TGTGCCGGCAGTTTATCGGGGTGGTACGAGCAGTACTTC	CAGSLSGWYEQYF
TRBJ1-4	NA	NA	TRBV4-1	TGCGCCAGCACCCTTACCCCGGATACTAATGAAAAACTGTTTTTT	CASTLTPDTNEKLFF
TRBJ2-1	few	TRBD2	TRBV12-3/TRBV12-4	TGTGCCAGCAGTAGGACTAGCGGGAGCCACAATGAGCAGTTCTTC	CASSRTSGSHNEQFF
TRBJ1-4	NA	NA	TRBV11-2	TGTGCCAGCAGCCAAACAGGAGGGCCTAATGAAAAACTGTTTTTT	CASSQTGGPNEKLFF
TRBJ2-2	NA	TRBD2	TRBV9	TGTGCCAGCAGCCTTTCATACGAGCGGGAGAACACCGGGGAGCTGTTTTTT	CASSLSYERENTGELFF
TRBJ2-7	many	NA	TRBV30	TGTGCCGTCATCACAGGGAAATACGAGCAGTACTTC	CAVITGKYEQYF
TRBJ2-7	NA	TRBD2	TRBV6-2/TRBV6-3	TGTGCCAGCAACCAGGTCCGGGACTACTCCTACGAGCAGTACTTC	CASNQVRDYSYEQYF
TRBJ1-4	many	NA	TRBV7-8	TGTGCCAGCAGCCCCAGTGAAAAACTGTTTTTT	CASSPSEKLFF
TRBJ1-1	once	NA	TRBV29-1	TGCAGCGACCACAGCGGACGCACTGAAGCTTTCTTT	CSDHSGRTEAFF
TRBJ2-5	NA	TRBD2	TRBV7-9	TGTGCCAGCAGCTTAGAGACTAGCAACCGTATGACCCAGTACTTC	CASSLETSNRMTQYF
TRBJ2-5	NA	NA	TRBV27	TGTGCCAGCAGTCCCCTGGGCGCGCCCCAGTACTTC	CASSPLGAPQYF
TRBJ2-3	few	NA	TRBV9	TGTGCCAGCAGCGTATTAAGTTCAGATACGCAGTATTTT	CASSVLSSDTQYF
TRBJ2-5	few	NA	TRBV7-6	TGTGCCAGCAGCTTAGGTTTTGCGGGGCCATGGGAGACCCAGTACTTC	CASSLGFAGPWETQYF
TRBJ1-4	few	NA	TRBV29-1	TGCAGCGTTGTAGCTGGGGCAGCCTCCTTTGAAAAACTGTTTTTT	CSVVAGAASFEKLFF
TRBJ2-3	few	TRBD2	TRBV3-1	TGTGCCAGCAGCCCACTACAGTGGAGTAGCGGGGACGCACAAGATACGCAGTATTTT	CASSPLQWSSGDAQDTQYF
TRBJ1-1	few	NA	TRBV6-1	TGTGCTTCGCCGGGGGCCCAGAACACTGAAGCTTTCTTT	CASPGAQNTEAFF
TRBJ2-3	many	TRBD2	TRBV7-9	TGTGCCAGCAGCTTATTCGGGGGGGCGGCAGATACGCAGTATTTT	CASSLFGGAADTQYF
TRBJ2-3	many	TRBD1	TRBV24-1	TGTGCCACCAGTGATTTCTTCCAGGGGGCCGGGGATACGCAGTATTTT	CATSDFFQGAGDTQYF
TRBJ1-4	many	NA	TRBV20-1	TGCAGTGCTAGAGGGTGGCCTAATGAAAAACTGTTTTTT	CSARGWPNEKLFF
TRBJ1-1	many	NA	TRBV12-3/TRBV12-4	TGTGCCAGCAGCCACGCGAGGGGCCTGAACACTGAAGCTTTCTTT	CASSHARGLNTEAFF
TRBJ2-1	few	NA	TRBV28	TGTGCCAGCAGTTTACTGAGTAGGGGTAATGAGCAGTTCTTC	CASSLLSRGNEQFF
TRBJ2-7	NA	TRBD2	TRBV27	TGTGCCAGCAGCGGACTAGCGGCCCTCTACGAGCAGTACTTC	CASSGLAALYEQYF
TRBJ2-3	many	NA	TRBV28	TGTGCCAGCAGTTTATACGCGGCAAACACAGATACGCAGTATTTT	CASSLYAANTDTQYF
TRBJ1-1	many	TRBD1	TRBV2	TGTGCCAGCAAGACAGGGATGAACACTGAAGCTTTCTTT	CASKTGMNTEAFF
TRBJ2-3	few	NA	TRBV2	TGTGCCAGCAGGGCTGGCGGGGCGGGCACAGATACGCAGTATTTT	CASRAGGAGTDTQYF
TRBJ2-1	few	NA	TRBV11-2	TGTGCCAGCAGCTCCGCCAGGGGCCAGAGCTCCTACAATGAGCAGTTCTTC	CASSSARGQSSYNEQFF
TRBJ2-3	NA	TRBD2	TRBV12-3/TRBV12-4	TGTGCCTGCAGCCCGTCCCTGGATAGCGGGATAACCACAGATACGCAGTATTTT	CACSPSLDSGITTDTQYF
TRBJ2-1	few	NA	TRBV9	TGTGCCAGCAGCGAGCCCCAGGCCCAGCAGTTCTTC	CASSEPQAQQFF
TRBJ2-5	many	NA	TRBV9	TGTGCCAGCAGCGCCGGGGGCGCCGGACAAGAGACCCAGTACTTC	CASSAGGAGQETQYF
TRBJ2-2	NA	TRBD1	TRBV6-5	TGTGCCAGCAGTTTACTGACCGGACAGGGGAGCACCGGGGAGCTGTTTTTT	CASSLLTGQGSTGELFF
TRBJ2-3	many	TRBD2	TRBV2	TGTGCTACGATAACTAGCGGGAGGTCCACAGATACGCAGTATTTT	CATITSGRSTDTQYF
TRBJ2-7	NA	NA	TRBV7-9	TGTGCCAGCAGCTGGGTTCTATCGGACGAGCAGTACTTC	CASSWVLSDEQYF
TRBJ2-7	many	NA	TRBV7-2	TGTGCCAGCAGCCCGTCGCTGCCCTACGAGCAGTACTTC	CASSPSLPYEQYF
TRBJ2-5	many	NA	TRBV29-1	TGCAGCGTTGCCCCGGTGGAAGGAGCTCAATATTTTGAGACCCAGTACTTC	CSVAPVEGAQYFETQYF
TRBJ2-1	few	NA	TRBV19	TGTGCCAGTAGTATAGACTCCCAGGGCTACAATGAGCAGTTCTTC	CASSIDSQGYNEQFF
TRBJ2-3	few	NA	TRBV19	TGTGCCAGTGAGGGAGATACGCAGTATTTT	CASEGDTQYF
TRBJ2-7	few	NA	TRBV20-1	TGCAGTGCTCCGAGGGGCGTCGAGCAGTACTTC	CSAPRGVEQYF